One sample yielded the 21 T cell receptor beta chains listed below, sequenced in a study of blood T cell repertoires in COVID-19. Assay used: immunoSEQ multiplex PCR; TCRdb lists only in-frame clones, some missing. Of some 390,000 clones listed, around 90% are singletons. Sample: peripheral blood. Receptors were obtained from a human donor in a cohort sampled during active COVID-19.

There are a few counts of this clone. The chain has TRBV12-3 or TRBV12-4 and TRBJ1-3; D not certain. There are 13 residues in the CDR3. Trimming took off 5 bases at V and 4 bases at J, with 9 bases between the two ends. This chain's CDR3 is CASSPPEGNTIYF. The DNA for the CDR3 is TGTGCCAGCAGTCCCCCCGAGGGAAACACCATATATTTT.

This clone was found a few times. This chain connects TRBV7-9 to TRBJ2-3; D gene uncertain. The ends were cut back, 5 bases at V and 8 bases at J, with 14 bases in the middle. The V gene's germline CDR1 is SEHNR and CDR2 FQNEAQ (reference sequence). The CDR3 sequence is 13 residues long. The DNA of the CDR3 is TGTGCCAGCAGCCGAAACGTACGAGGTACGCAGTATTTT. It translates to CASSRNVRGTQYF.

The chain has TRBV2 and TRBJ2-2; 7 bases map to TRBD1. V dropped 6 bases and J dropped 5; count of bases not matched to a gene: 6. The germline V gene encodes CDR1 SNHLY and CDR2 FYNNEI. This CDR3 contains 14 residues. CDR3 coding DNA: TGTGCCAGCAGGACAGGGTCGCTAACCGGGGAGCTGTTTTTT. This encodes CASRTGSLTGELFF.

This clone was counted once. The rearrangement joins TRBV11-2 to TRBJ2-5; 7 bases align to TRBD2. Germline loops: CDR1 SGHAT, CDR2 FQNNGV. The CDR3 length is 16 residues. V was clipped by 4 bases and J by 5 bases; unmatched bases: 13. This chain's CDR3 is CASSSTGGPGMETQYF. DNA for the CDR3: TGTGCCAGCAGCTCCACGGGAGGACCGGGGATGGAGACCCAGTACTTC.

The CDR3 bases are TGTGCCAGCAGTGAACCGGCCAGGAACGAGCAGTACTTC. Encoded protein: CASSEPARNEQYF. The J gene is TRBJ2-7, the V gene TRBV2; D is undetermined. The CDR3 is made up of 13 amino acids. The ends were cut back, 2 bases at V and 5 bases at J, with 10 bases in the middle. Germline V CDR1 and CDR2: SNHLY, FYNNEI. Drawing the rest from reference TRBV2 and TRBJ2-7, the complete variable domain is EPEVTQTPSHQVTQMGQEVILRCVPISNHLYFYWYRQILGQKVEFLVSFYNNEISEKSEIFDDQFSVERPDGSNFTLKIRSTKLEDSAMYFCASSEPARNEQYFGPGTRLTVT.

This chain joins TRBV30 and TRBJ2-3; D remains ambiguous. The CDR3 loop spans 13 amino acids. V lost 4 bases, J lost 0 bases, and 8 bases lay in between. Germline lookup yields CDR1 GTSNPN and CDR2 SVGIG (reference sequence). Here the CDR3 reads CAWNTVSTDTQYF. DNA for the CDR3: TGTGCCTGGAATACGGTTAGCACAGATACGCAGTATTTT.

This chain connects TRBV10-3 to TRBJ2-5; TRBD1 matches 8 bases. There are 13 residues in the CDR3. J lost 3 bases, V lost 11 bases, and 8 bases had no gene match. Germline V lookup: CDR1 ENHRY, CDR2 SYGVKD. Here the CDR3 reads CAASQTGEETQYF. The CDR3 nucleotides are TGTGCCGCCTCCCAGACAGGGGAAGAGACCCAGTACTTC.

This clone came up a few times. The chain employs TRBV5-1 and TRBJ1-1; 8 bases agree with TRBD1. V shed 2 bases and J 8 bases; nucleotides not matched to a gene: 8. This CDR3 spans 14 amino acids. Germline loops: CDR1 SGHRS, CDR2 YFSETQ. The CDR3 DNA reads TGCGCCAGCAGCTTCGTGGGACAGGAAGTGGAAGCTTTCTTT. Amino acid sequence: CASSFVGQEVEAFF.

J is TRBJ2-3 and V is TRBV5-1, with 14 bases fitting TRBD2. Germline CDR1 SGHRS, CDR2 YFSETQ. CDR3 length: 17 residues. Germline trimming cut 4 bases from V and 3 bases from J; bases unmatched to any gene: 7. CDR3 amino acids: CASSRGTSGSRTDTQYF. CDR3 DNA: TGCGCCAGCAGCAGGGGGACTAGCGGGAGTCGGACAGATACGCAGTATTTT.

CDR3 sequence (DNA): TGTGCCAGCAGCCTGGGTAGTGTCAGGGTGGAGACCCAGTACTTC. Its translation: CASSLGSVRVETQYF. The chain uses TRBV5-4 and TRBJ2-5; possible D gene TRBD1, 5 bases. V shed 4 bases and J shed 5 bases, with 18 bases lying between them. Germline V gene lookup returns CDR1 SGHNT and CDR2 YYREEE (reference sequence). This CDR3 region has 15 residues.

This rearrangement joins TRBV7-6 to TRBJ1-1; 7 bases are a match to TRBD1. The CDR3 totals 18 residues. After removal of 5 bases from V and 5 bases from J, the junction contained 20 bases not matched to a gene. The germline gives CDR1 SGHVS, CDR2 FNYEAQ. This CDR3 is CASSPTARGQFLRTEAFF. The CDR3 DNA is TGTGCCAGCAGCCCGACAGCTAGGGGACAGTTTTTACGGACTGAAGCTTTCTTT.

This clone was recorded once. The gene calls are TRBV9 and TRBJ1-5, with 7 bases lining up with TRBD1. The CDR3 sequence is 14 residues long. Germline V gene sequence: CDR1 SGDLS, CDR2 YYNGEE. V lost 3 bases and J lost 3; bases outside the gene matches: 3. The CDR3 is CASSATGDNQPQHF. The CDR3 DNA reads TGTGCCAGCAGCGCCACAGGGGACAATCAGCCCCAGCATTTT.

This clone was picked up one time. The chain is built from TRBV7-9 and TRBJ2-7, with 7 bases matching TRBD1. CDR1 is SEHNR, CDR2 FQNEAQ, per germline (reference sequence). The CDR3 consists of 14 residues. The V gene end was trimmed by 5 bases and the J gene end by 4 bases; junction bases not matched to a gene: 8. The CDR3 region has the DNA TGTGCCAGCAGCAGAGACAGGGATACTTACGAGCAGTACTTC. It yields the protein CASSRDRDTYEQYF. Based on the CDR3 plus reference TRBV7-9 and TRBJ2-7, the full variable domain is DTGVSQNPRHKITKRGQNVTFRCDPISEHNRLYWYRQTLGQGPEFLTYFQNEAQLEKSRLLSDRFSAERPKGSFSTLEIQRTEQGDSAMYLCASSRDRDTYEQYFGPGTRLTVT.

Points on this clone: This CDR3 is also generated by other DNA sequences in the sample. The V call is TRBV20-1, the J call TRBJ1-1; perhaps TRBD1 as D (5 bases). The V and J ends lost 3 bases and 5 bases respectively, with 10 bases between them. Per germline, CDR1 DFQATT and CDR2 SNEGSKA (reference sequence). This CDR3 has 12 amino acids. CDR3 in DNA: TGCAGTGCTAGTCGGGGGGGTACTGAAGCTTTCTTT. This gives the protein CSASRGGTEAFF.

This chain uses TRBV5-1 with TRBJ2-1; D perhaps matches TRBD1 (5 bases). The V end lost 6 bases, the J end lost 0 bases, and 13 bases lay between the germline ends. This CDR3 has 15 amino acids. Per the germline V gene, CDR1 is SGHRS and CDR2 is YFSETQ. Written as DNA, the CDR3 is TGCGCCAGCACCAAACAGGCAATCTCCTACAATGAGCAGTTCTTC. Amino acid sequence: CASTKQAISYNEQFF.

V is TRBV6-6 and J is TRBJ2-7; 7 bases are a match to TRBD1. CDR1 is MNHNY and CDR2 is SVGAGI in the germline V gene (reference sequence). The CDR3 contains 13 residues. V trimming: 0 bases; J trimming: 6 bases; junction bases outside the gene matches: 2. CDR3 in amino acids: CASSYSGGAEQYF. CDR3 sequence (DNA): TGTGCCAGCAGTTACTCAGGGGGCGCCGAGCAGTACTTC.

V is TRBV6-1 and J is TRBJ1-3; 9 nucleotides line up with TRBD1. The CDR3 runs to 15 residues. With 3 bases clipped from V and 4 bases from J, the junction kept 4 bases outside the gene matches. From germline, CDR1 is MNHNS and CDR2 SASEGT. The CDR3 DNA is TGTGCCAGCAGTGAGGGGACAGGGTGGGGAAACACCATATATTTT. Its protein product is CASSEGTGWGNTIYF.

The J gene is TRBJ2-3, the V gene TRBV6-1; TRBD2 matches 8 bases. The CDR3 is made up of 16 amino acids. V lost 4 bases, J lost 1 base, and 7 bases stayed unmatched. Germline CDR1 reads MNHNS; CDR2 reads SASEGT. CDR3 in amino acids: CASSGRGGRGTDTQYF. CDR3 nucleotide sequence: TGTGCCAGCAGTGGACGGGGGGGGCGGGGCACAGATACGCAGTATTTT.

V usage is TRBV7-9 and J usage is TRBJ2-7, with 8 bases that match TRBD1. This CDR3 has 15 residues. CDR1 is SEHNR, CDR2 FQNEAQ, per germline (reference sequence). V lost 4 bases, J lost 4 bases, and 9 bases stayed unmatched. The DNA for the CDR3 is TGTGCCAGCAGCTCAAATGGACAGGGAGAGTACGAGCAGTACTTC. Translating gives CASSSNGQGEYEQYF.

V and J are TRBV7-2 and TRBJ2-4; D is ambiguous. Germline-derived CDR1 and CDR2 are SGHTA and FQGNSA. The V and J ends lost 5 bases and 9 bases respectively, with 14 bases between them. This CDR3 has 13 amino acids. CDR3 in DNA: TGTGCCAGCAGCCAAAATTACTCTCCCATTCAGTACTTC. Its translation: CASSQNYSPIQYF.

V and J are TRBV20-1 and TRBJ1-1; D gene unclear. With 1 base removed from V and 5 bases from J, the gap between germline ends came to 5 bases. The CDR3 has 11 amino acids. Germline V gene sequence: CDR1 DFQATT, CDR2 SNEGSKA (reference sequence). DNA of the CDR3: TGCAGTGCTAGAGCCTATACTGAAGCTTTCTTT. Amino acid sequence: CSARAYTEAFF.